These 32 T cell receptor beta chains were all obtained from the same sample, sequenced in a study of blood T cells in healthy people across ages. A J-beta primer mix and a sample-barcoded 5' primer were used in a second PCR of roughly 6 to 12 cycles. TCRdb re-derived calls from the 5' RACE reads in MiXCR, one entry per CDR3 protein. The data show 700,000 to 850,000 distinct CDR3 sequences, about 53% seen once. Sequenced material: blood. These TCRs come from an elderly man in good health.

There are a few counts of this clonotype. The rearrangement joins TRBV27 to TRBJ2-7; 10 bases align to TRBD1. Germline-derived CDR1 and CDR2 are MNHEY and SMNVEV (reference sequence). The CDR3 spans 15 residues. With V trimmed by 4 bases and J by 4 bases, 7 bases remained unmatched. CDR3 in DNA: TGTGCCAGCAGTTCCCTGGGACAGGGGACATACGAGCAGTACTTC. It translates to CASSSLGQGTYEQYF.

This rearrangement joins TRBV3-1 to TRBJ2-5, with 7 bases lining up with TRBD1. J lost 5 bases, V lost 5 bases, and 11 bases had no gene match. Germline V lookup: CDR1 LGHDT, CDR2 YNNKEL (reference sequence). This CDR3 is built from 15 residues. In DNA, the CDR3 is TGTGCCAGCAGCAACCTACAGGGGTTGAGGGAGACCCAGTACTTC. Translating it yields CASSNLQGLRETQYF.

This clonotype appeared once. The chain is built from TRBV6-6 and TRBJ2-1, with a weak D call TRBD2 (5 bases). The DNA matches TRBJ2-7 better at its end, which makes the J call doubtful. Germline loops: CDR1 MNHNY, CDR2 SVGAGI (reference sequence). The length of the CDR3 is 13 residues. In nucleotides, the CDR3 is TGTGCCAGCAGAGAGGGAGCACGAAATGAGCAGTACTTC. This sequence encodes CASREGARNEQYF.

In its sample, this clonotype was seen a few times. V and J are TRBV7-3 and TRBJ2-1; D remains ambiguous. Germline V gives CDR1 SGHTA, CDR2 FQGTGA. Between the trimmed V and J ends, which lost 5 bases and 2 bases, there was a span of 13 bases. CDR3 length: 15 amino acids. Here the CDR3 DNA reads TGTGCCAGCAGCCTAGGGCCTAGTGCCTACAATGAGCAGTTCTTC. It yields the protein CASSLGPSAYNEQFF. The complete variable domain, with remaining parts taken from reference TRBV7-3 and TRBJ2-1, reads GAGVSQTPSNKVTEKGKYVELRCDPISGHTALYWYRQSLGQGPEFLIYFQGTGAADDSGLPNDRFFAVRPEGSVSTLKIQRTERGDSAVYLCASSLGPSAYNEQFFGPGTRLTVL.

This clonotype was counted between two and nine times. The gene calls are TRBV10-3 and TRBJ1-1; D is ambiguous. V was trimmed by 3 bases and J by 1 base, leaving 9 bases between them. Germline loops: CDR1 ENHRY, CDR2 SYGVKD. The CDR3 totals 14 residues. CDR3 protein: CAISEGRTNTEAFF. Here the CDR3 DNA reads TGTGCCATCAGTGAAGGACGGACGAACACTGAAGCTTTCTTT.

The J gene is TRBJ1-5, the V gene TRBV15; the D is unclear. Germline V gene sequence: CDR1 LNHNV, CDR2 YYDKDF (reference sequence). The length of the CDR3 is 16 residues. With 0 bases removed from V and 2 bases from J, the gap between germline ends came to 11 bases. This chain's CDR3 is CATSRDPTRGNQPQHF. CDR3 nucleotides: TGTGCCACCAGCAGAGATCCTACGAGGGGCAATCAGCCCCAGCATTTT.

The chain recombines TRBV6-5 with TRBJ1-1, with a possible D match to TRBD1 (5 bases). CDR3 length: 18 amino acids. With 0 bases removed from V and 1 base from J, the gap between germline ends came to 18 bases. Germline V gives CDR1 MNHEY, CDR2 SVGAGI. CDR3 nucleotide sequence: TGTGCCAGCAGTTACTCGATCTTAGGGGTGTCGGCGAACACTGAAGCTTTCTTT. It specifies CASSYSILGVSANTEAFF.

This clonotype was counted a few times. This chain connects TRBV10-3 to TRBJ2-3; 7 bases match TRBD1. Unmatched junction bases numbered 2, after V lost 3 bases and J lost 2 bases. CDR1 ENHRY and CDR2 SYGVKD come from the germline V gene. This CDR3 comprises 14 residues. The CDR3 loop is CAISEGQDTDTQYF. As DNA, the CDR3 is TGTGCCATCAGTGAAGGACAGGACACAGATACGCAGTATTTT.

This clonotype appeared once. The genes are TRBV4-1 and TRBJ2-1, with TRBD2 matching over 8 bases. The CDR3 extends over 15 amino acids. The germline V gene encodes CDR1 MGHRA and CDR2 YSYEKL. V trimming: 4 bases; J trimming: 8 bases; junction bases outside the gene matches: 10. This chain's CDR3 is CASSLGPAGEDEQFF. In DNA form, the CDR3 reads TGCGCCAGCAGCCTGGGGCCAGCGGGAGAGGATGAGCAGTTCTTC.

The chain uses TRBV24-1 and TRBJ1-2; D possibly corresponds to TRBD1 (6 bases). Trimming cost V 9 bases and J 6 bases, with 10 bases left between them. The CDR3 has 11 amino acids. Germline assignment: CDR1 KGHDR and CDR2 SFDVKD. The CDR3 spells CATAYRDGYTF. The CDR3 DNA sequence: TGTGCCACCGCCTACAGGGATGGCTACACCTTC.

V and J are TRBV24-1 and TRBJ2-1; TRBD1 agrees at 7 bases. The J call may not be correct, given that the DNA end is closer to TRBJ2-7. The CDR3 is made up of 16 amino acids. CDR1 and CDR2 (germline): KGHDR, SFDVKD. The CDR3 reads CATSDRQGWAYNEQYF. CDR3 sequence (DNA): TGTGCCACCAGTGATCGACAGGGATGGGCCTACAATGAGCAGTACTTC.

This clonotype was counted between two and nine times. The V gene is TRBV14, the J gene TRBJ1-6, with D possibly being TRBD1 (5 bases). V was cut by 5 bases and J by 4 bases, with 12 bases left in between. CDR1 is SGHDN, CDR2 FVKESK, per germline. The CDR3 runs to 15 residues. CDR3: CASSTRAAYNSPLHF. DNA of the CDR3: TGTGCCAGCAGCACCAGGGCGGCTTATAATTCACCCCTCCACTTT.

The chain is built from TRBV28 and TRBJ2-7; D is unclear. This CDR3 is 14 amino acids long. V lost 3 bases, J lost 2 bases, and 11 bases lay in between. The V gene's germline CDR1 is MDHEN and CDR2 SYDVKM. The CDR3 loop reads CASSFWSAPYEQYF. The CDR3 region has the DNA TGTGCCAGCAGTTTCTGGTCAGCCCCCTACGAGCAGTACTTC.

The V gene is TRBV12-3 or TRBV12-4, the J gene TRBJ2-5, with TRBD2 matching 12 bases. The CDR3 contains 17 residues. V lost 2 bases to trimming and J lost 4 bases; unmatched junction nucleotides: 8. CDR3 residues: CASSLNLAGGIIETQYF. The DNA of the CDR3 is TGTGCCAGCAGTTTAAATCTAGCGGGAGGGATAATAGAGACCCAGTACTTC.

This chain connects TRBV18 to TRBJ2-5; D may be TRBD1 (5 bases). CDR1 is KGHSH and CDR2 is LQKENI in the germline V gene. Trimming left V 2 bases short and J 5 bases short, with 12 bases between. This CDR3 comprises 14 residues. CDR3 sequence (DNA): TGTGCCAGCTCACCATCCAGGGTGGGGGAGACCCAGTACTTC. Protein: CASSPSRVGETQYF.

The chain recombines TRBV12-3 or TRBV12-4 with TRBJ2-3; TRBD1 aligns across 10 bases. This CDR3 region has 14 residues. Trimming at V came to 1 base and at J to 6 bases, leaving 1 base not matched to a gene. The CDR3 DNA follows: TGTGCCAGCAGTTTAGGGACAGGGGGGGATACGCAGTATTTT. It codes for CASSLGTGGDTQYF.

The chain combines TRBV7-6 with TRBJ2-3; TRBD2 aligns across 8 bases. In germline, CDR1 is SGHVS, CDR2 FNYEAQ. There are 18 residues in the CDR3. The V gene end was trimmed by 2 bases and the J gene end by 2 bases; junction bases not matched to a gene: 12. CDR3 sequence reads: CASSLLRGGGRPTDTQYF. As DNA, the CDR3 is TGTGCCAGCAGCTTACTTCGCGGTGGCGGGAGGCCCACAGATACGCAGTATTTT.

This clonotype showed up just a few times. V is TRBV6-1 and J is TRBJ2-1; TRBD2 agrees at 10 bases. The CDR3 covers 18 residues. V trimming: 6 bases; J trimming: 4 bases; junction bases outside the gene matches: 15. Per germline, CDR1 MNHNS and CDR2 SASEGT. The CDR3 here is CASRGTSEQLRVYNEQFF. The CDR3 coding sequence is TGTGCCAGCAGAGGGACTAGCGAACAACTTCGGGTGTACAATGAGCAGTTCTTC.

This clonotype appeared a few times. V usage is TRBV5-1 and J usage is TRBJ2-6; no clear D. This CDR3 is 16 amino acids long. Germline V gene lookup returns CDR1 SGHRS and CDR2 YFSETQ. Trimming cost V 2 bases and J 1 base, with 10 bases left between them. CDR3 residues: CASSLYKGSGANVLTF. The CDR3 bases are TGCGCCAGCAGCTTATATAAGGGTTCTGGGGCCAACGTCCTGACTTTC.

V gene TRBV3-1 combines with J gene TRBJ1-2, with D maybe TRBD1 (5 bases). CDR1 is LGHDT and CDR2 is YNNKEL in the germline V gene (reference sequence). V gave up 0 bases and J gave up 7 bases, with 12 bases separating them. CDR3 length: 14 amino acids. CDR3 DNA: TGTGCCAGCAGCCAAGATAACGGGGGACGTGGCTACACCTTC. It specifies CASSQDNGGRGYTF.

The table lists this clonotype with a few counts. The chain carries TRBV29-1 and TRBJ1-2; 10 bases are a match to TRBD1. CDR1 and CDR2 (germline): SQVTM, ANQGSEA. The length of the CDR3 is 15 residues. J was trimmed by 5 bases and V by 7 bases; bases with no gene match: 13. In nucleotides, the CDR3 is TGCAGCGCCGGATCCGGGACAGGGGTCGGGTATGGCTACACCTTC. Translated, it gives CSAGSGTGVGYGYTF.

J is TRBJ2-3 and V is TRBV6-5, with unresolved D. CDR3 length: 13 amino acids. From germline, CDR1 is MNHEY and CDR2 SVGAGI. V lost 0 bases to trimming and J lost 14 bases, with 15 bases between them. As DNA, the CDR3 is TGTGCCAGCAGTTACTCGCAGGTCGGAGACGCGTATTTT. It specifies CASSYSQVGDAYF.

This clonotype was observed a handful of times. CDR3 nucleotides: TGTGCCAGCAGTTTGGGACTAGCGGGAAGGATTCAGTACTTC. Translation: CASSLGLAGRIQYF. V usage is TRBV6-2 or TRBV6-3 and J usage is TRBJ2-4, with 13 bases aligning to TRBD2. This CDR3 region has 14 residues. The germline V gene has CDR1 MNHEY and CDR2 SVGEGT. After removal of 4 bases from V and 10 bases from J, the junction contained 4 bases not matched to a gene.

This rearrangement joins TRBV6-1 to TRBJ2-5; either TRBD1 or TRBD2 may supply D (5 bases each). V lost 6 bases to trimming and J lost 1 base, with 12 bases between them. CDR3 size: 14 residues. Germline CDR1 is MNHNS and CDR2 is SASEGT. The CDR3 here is CASRGVATQETQYF. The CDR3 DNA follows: TGTGCCAGCAGGGGGGTAGCGACCCAAGAGACCCAGTACTTC.

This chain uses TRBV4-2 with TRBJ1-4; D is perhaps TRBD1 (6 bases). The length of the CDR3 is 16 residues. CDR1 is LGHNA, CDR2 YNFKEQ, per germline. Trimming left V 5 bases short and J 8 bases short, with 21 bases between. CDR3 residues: CASSLSPGAIWEKLFF. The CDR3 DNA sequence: TGTGCCAGCAGCTTAAGCCCGGGGGCAATTTGGGAAAAACTGTTTTTT.

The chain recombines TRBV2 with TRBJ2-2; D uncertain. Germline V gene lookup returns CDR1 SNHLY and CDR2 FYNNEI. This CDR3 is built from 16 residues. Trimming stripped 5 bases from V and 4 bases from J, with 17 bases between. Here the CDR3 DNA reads TGTGCCAGCAGTATGAAGAAATCCGGTGGCACCGGGGAGCTGTTTTTT. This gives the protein CASSMKKSGGTGELFF.

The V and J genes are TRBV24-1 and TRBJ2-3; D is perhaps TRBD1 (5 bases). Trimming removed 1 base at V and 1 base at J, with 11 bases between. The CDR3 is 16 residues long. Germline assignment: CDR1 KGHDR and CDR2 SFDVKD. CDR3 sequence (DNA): TGTGCCACCAGTGATTTAAGAGACAGTCGCACAGATACGCAGTATTTT. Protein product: CATSDLRDSRTDTQYF.

For the CDR3, the DNA is TGTGCCAGCAGTTTAAGCTCAGGACCTATTAACACCGGGGAGCTGTTTTTT. Its protein is CASSLSSGPINTGELFF. The chain couples TRBV28 to TRBJ2-2; D not resolved. This CDR3 is built from 17 residues. Trimming cost V 2 bases and J 2 bases, with 15 bases left between them. Per the germline V gene, CDR1 is MDHEN and CDR2 is SYDVKM.

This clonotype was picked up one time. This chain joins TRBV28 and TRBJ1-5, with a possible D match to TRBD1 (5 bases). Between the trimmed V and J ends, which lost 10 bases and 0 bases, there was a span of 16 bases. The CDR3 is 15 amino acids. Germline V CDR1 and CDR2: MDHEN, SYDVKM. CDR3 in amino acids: CAIRGTVYSNQPQHF. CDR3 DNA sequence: TGTGCCATCAGAGGGACCGTCTATAGCAATCAGCCCCAGCATTTT.

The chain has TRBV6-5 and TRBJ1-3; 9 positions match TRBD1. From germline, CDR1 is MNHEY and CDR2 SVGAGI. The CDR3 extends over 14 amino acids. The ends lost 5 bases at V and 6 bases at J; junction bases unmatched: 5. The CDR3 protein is CASSRGQGQNTIYF. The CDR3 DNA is TGTGCCAGCAGTCGCGGACAGGGGCAAAACACCATATATTTT.

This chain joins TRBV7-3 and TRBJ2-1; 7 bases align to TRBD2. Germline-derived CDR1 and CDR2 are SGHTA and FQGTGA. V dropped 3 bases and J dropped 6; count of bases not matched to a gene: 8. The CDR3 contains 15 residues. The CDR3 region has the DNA TGTGCCAGCAGCTTTCACGGGACTATTCTCAATGAGCAGTTCTTC. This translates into CASSFHGTILNEQFF.

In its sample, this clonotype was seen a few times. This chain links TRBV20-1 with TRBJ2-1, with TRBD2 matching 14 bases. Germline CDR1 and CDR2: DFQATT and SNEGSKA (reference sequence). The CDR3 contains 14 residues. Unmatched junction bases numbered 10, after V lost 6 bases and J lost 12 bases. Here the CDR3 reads CSAPGTSGSGGQFF. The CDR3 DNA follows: TGCAGTGCGCCCGGGACTAGCGGGAGTGGGGGGCAGTTCTTC.